This entry lists 4 T cell receptor beta chains sequenced from one sample in a study of T cell responses to AZD1222 COVID-19 vaccine. Produced via immunoSEQ multiplex PCR; TCRdb's table is partial and in-frame only. The repertoire holds more than 85,000 clones, about 90% seen once, with under 10% in the top ten. The sample consisted of peripheral blood, taken on day 0 of AZD1222 vaccination. The receptors come from an adult in good health.

On this clone: A junction end diverges from the germline sequence, so it may reflect a read error. The CDR3 region is CASSRVLYSHEQYF. In nucleotides, the CDR3 is TGTGCCAGCAGCAGGGTTCTGTACTCCCACGAGCAGTACTTC. This chain uses TRBV5-8 with TRBJ2-7; D ambiguous. The CDR3 spans 14 residues. Germline V gene data show CDR1 as SGHTS and CDR2 as YDEGEE.

The V gene is TRBV19, the J gene TRBJ2-3, with TRBD2 as a possible D gene (6 bases). CDR1 LNHDA and CDR2 SQIVND come from the germline V gene (reference sequence). V shed 3 bases and J shed 3 bases, with 13 bases lying between them. The CDR3 spans 15 residues. CDR3 nucleotide sequence: TGTGCCAGTAGTATTACGGGACTTAGTACAGATACGCAGTATTTT. This codes for CASSITGLSTDTQYF.

This sequence joins TRBV6-1 and TRBJ1-4; 12 bases match TRBD1. The CDR3 covers 19 residues. V dropped 2 bases and J dropped 2; count of bases not matched to a gene: 9. Germline CDR1 is MNHNS and CDR2 is SASEGT. The CDR3 DNA follows: TGTGCCAGCAGTGAACAATTCGGGGGACAGGGGGCCACTAATGAAAAACTGTTTTTT. Amino acid sequence: CASSEQFGGQGATNEKLFF.

This CDR3 reads CASSQDFHSYTF. DNA of the CDR3: TGTGCCAGCAGCCAAGATTTTCACAGCTACACCTTC. The chain is built from TRBV3-1 (or the pseudogene TRBV3-2) and TRBJ1-2, with no clear D. The CDR3 has 12 amino acids. Per the germline V gene, CDR1 is LGHDT and CDR2 is YNNKEL (reference sequence). With 0 bases removed from V and 9 bases from J, the gap between germline ends came to 8 bases.